The rows below give T cell receptor beta chains drawn from one sample of a study of blood T cell repertoires in COVID-19. Repertoires were generated with immunoSEQ multiplex PCR, while TCRdb's copy carries only in-frame clones and drops some. The top ten hold approximately 1% of the sample, which has about 280,000 clones, 88% seen once. The sample was PBMCs or T cells enriched from blood (not recorded which). These receptors all stem from a woman in her twenties or thirties who had recovered from COVID-19. Each CDR3 is given with its conserved first and last residue. D genes are given only for firm matches. Only some rows state a clone size, as once, few, many or a class for expanded clones.

j_call	d_call	v_call	clone_size	cdr3_aa	cdr3_nt
TRBJ2-1	TRBD1	TRBV7-9	once	CASSARDRGHNEQFF	TGTGCCAGCAGCGCCAGGGACAGGGGCCACAATGAGCAGTTCTTC
TRBJ2-3	-	TRBV11-2	-	CASSLVGLVGRGTDTQYF	TGTGCCAGCAGCTTAGTAGGACTTGTTGGACGTGGTACAGATACGCAGTATTTT
TRBJ2-6	-	TRBV5-1	-	CASSLVLGVSSGANVLTF	TGCGCCAGCAGCTTGGTTTTAGGGGTGAGCTCTGGGGCCAACGTCCTGACTTTC
TRBJ1-5	-	TRBV27	-	CASSSGQNQHF	TGTGCCAGCAGTTCAGGACAGAACCAGCATTTT
TRBJ2-6	-	TRBV27	-	CASSSRISGANVLTF	TGTGCCAGCAGTTCCAGGATCTCTGGGGCCAACGTCCTGACTTTC
TRBJ2-3	TRBD2	TRBV27	-	CASSNLAGVGDTQYF	TGTGCCAGCAGTAACCTAGCGGGAGTGGGAGATACGCAGTATTTT
TRBJ1-3	-	TRBV9	-	CASSVEIGGASGNTIYF	TGTGCCAGCAGCGTAGAAATTGGGGGGGCATCTGGAAACACCATATATTTT
TRBJ2-1	-	TRBV6-2/TRBV6-3	-	CASSAVSYNEQFF	TGTGCCAGCAGCGCAGTCTCCTACAATGAGCAGTTCTTC
TRBJ1-1	-	TRBV7-2	once	CASSLDGMSEAFF	TGTGCCAGCAGCTTAGACGGGATGTCTGAAGCTTTCTTT
TRBJ2-7	TRBD2	TRBV5-6	-	CASSFPGLAYEQYF	TGTGCCAGCAGCTTCCCGGGACTAGCCTACGAGCAGTACTTC
TRBJ1-6	TRBD1	TRBV28	-	CASSSFRGSGGNSPLHF	TGTGCCAGCAGCTCTTTTCGCGGGTCAGGGGGCAATTCACCCCTCCACTTT
TRBJ1-2	-	TRBV30	-	CACRVASGYTF	TGTGCCTGCAGGGTCGCATCTGGCTACACCTTC
TRBJ2-5	-	TRBV3-1/TRBV3-2	-	CASSQGLGSGTQYF	TGTGCCAGCAGCCAAGGCCTGGGGAGCGGGACCCAGTACTTC
TRBJ2-7	-	TRBV25-1	-	CASSEYRDRPLNSYEQYF	TGTGCCAGCAGTGAATATCGTGACAGGCCATTAAACTCCTACGAGCAGTACTTC
TRBJ1-6	-	TRBV7-8	-	CASSLKIPERDNSPLHF	TGTGCCAGCAGCTTAAAGATCCCGGAGCGGGATAATTCACCCCTCCACTTT
TRBJ2-7	-	TRBV5-5	-	CASSQPDGTYEQYF	TGTGCCAGCAGCCAACCAGACGGGACCTACGAGCAGTACTTC
TRBJ1-4	-	TRBV12-3/TRBV12-4	-	CASSLLEKLFF	TGTGCCAGCAGCCTACTTGAAAAACTGTTTTTT
TRBJ1-5	-	TRBV15	-	CATSRLPGVGDQPQHF	TGTGCCACCAGCAGACTCCCAGGGGTGGGGGATCAGCCCCAGCATTTT
TRBJ2-1	TRBD1	TRBV7-3	-	CASSPGQGANEQFF	TGTGCCAGCAGCCCCGGACAGGGTGCCAATGAGCAGTTCTTC
TRBJ1-2	-	TRBV5-1	few	CASSLEEWSSYGYTF	TGCGCCAGCAGCTTGGAAGAGTGGTCGAGTTATGGCTACACCTTC
TRBJ1-1	-	TRBV29-1	-	CSAARGSTEAFF	TGCAGCGCCGCCAGGGGTAGCACTGAAGCTTTCTTT
TRBJ1-1	TRBD1	TRBV13	-	CASSLGGQINTEAFF	TGTGCCAGCAGCTTAGGGGGACAGATAAACACTGAAGCTTTCTTT
TRBJ2-7	TRBD2	TRBV6-5	few	CASSWTSGGDYEQYF	TGTGCCAGCAGTTGGACTAGCGGGGGGGACTACGAGCAGTACTTC
TRBJ2-5	TRBD1	TRBV4-1	-	CASSSRHGTGETQYF	TGCGCCAGCAGCTCCAGACACGGGACAGGGGAGACCCAGTACTTC
TRBJ2-3	-	TRBV1	-	CTSSQDLGSSGTSGSDSTDTQYF	TGCACCAGCAGCCAAGATCTCGGGTCCTCAGGGACTAGCGGGTCGGATAGCACAGATACGCAGTATTTT
TRBJ2-1	-	TRBV28	-	CASSSGLLREQFF	TGTGCCAGCAGTTCGGGACTCCTACGGGAGCAGTTCTTC
TRBJ2-7	-	TRBV5-5	-	CASSFRGDLDYYEQYF	TGTGCCAGCAGCTTCAGGGGGGACTTAGACTACTACGAGCAGTACTTC
TRBJ1-5	TRBD1	TRBV24-1	many	CATSGAGTGIFSNQPQHF	TGTGCCACCAGTGGGGCAGGGACAGGGATCTTTAGCAATCAGCCCCAGCATTTT
TRBJ2-1	-	TRBV6-1	once	CASSDRNYNEQFF	TGTGCCAGCAGTGATCGTAACTACAATGAGCAGTTCTTC
TRBJ2-3	-	TRBV7-9	-	CASSLPPATTDTDTQYF	TGTGCCAGCAGCTTACCCCCCGCGACTACTGATACAGATACGCAGTATTTT
TRBJ2-1	TRBD2	TRBV27	-	CASSPGTSYNEQFF	TGTGCCAGCAGTCCAGGGACTAGTTACAATGAGCAGTTCTTC
TRBJ1-4	-	TRBV15	few	CATSRAGLSGSAEKLFF	TGTGCCACCAGCAGAGCGGGCCTCTCGGGGTCCGCTGAAAAACTGTTTTTT
TRBJ1-5	-	TRBV6-5	-	CASIFAVRGNQPQHF	TGTGCCAGCATCTTCGCCGTGCGAGGCAATCAGCCCCAGCATTTT
TRBJ1-1	TRBD1	TRBV14	few	CASSRQGGRPEAFF	TGTGCCAGCAGCCGACAGGGGGGAAGGCCTGAAGCTTTCTTT
TRBJ2-7	TRBD1	TRBV9	few	CASSEGAGTRYYEQYF	TGTGCCAGCAGCGAGGGGGCCGGGACGCGATACTACGAGCAGTACTTC
TRBJ2-1	TRBD1	TRBV2	-	CASLTGDRRVDNEQFF	TGTGCCAGCCTCACCGGGGACAGGAGAGTGGACAATGAGCAGTTCTTC
TRBJ1-2	-	TRBV11-2	-	CASSLEGRVHNGYTF	TGTGCCAGCAGCTTAGAAGGCAGGGTACATAATGGCTACACCTTC
TRBJ1-6	-	TRBV30	-	CAWSVFKAQASYNSPLHF	TGTGCCTGGAGTGTATTTAAGGCGCAGGCCTCCTATAATTCACCCCTCCACTTT
TRBJ2-5	-	TRBV18	-	CASSSFIPETQYF	TGTGCCAGCTCATCGTTTATTCCGGAGACCCAGTACTTC
TRBJ1-4	TRBD1	TRBV29-1	-	CSVEDPQGERKLFF	TGCAGCGTTGAAGATCCACAGGGGGAGCGAAAACTGTTTTTT
TRBJ1-2	-	TRBV7-2	-	CASSVDSLNYGYTF	TGTGCCAGCAGCGTAGACAGTCTCAACTATGGCTACACCTTC
TRBJ1-1	TRBD1	TRBV7-8	-	CASSSRTGEAFF	TGTGCCAGCAGCTCCAGGACAGGGGAAGCTTTCTTT
TRBJ1-4	-	TRBV6-5	once	CASKRGTNEKLFF	TGTGCCAGCAAGCGAGGCACTAATGAAAAACTGTTTTTT
TRBJ1-3	TRBD1	TRBV19	-	CASSRTGVRSGNTIYF	TGTGCCAGTAGTCGTACAGGGGTGAGAAGTGGAAACACCATATATTTT
TRBJ2-5	-	TRBV18	-	CASSPPGGALETQYF	TGTGCCAGCTCACCACCGGGGGGGGCGTTGGAGACCCAGTACTTC
TRBJ1-5	-	TRBV7-2	few	CASSLMGGGASNQPQHF	TGTGCCAGCAGCCTAATGGGCGGGGGCGCAAGCAATCAGCCCCAGCATTTT
TRBJ1-2	-	TRBV10-3	few	CAISESKEGGYTF	TGTGCCATCAGTGAGTCCAAGGAGGGTGGCTACACCTTC
TRBJ1-5	-	TRBV28	-	CASSFPRDLSNQPQHF	TGTGCCAGCAGTTTTCCCCGAGATCTCTCGAATCAGCCCCAGCATTTT
TRBJ2-5	TRBD2	TRBV28	-	CASKGLAVETQYF	TGTGCCAGCAAGGGACTAGCTGTGGAGACCCAGTACTTC
TRBJ1-6	TRBD1	TRBV27	-	CASSSLRTGGISPLHF	TGTGCCAGCAGTTCCCTGAGAACAGGGGGCATTTCACCCCTCCACTTT
TRBJ2-7	-	TRBV28	-	CASSRGYEQYF	TGTGCCAGCAGTAGGGGCTACGAGCAGTACTTC
TRBJ1-5	-	TRBV7-8	-	CASSSGQLNQPQHF	TGTGCCAGCAGCTCCGGACAGTTAAATCAGCCCCAGCATTTT
TRBJ2-1	TRBD2	TRBV7-8	-	CASSGLLAGTGVENEQFF	TGTGCCAGCAGCGGGCTTCTAGCGGGGACCGGGGTGGAAAATGAGCAGTTCTTC
TRBJ1-2	-	TRBV4-1	-	CASSQANYGYTF	TGCGCCAGCAGCCAAGCTAATTATGGCTACACCTTC
TRBJ2-3	TRBD2	TRBV7-2	once	CASSLEPLASGATDTQYF	TGTGCCAGCAGCTTAGAACCCTTGGCTAGCGGGGCTACAGATACGCAGTATTTT